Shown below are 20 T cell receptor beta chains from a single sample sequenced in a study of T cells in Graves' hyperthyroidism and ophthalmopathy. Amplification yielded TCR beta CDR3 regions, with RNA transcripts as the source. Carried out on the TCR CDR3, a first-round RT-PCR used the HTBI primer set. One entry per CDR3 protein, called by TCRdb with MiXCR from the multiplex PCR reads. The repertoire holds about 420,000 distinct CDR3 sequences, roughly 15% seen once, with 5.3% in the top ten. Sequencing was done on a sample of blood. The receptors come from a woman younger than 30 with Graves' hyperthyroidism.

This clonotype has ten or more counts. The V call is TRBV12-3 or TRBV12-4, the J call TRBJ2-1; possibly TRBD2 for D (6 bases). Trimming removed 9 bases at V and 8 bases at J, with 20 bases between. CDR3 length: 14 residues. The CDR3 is CASGGGHIVDEQFF. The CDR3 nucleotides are TGTGCCAGTGGAGGAGGGCATATTGTGGATGAGCAGTTCTTC.

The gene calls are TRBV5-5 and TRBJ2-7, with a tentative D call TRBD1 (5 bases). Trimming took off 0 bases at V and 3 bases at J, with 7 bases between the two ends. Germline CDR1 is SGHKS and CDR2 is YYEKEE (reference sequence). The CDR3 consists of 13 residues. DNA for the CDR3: TGTGCCAGCAGCTTGGAACAGGACTACGAGCAGTACTTC. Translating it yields CASSLEQDYEQYF.

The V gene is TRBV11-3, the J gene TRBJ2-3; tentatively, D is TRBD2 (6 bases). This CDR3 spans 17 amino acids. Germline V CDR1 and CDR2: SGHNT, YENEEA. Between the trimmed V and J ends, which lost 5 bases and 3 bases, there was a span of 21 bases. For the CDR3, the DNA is TGTGCCAGCAGCGGAGGAGTAGGGCAGGAGGGGACAGATACGCAGTATTTT. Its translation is CASSGGVGQEGTDTQYF. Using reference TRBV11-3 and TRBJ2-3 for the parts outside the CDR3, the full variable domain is EAGVVQSPRYKIIEKKQPVAFWCNPISGHNTLYWYLQNLGQGPELLIRYENEEAVDDSQLPKDRFSAERLKGVDSTLKIQPAELGDSAVYLCASSGGVGQEGTDTQYFGPGTRLTVL.

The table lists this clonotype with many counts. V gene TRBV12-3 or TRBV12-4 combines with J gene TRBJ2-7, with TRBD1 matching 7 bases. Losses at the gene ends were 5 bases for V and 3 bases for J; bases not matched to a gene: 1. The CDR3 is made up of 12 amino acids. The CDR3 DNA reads TGTGCCAGCAGTGACAGGGTCTACGAGCAGTACTTC. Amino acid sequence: CASSDRVYEQYF.

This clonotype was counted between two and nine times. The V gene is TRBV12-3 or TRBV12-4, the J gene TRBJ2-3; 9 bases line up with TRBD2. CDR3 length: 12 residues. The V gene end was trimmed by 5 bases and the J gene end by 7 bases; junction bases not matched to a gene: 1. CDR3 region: CASSSGRYTQYF. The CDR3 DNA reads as TGTGCCAGCAGTAGCGGGAGGTATACGCAGTATTTT.

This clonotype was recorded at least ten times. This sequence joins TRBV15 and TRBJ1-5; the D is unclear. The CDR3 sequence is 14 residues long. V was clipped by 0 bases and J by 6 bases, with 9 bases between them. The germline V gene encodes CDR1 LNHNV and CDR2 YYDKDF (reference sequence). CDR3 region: CATSREGFGQPQHF. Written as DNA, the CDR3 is TGTGCCACCAGCAGAGAGGGTTTTGGTCAGCCCCAGCATTTT.

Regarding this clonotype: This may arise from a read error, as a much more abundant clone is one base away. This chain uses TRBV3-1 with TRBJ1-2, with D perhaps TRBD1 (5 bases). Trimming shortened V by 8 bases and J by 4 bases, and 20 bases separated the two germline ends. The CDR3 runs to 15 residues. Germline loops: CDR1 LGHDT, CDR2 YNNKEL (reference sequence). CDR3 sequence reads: CASGLALGPSYGYTF. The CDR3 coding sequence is TGTGCCAGCGGCTTAGCGCTGGGACCGAGCTATGGCTACACCTTC.

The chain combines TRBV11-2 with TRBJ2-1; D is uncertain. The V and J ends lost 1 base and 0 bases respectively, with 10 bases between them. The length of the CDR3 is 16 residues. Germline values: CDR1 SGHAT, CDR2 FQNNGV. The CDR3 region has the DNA TGTGCCAGCAGCTTAGGTGGAAGGCCCTCCTACAATGAGCAGTTCTTC. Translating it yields CASSLGGRPSYNEQFF.

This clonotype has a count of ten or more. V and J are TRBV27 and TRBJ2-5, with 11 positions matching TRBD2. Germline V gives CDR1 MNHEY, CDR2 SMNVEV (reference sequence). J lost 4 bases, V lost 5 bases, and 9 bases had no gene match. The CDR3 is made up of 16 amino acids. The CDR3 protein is CASSPYSGTSGETQYF. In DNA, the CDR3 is TGTGCCAGCAGTCCTTACTCCGGGACTAGCGGAGAGACCCAGTACTTC.

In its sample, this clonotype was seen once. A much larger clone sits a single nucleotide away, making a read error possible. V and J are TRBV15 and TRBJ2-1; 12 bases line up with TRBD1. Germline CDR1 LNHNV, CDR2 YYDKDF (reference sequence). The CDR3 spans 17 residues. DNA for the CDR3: TGTGCCACCAGCAGAGAGGGACAGGGGGCGCCGTACAATGGGCAGTTCTTC. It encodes CATSREGQGAPYNGQFF.

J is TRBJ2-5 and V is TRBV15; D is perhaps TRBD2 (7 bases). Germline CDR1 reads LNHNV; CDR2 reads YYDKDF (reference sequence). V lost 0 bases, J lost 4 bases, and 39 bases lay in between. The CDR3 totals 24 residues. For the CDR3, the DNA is TGTGCCACCAGCAGAGATCCCCGACGGCCGGGGGGCCAAGGCCTCGCAACTCTCCGAGAGACCCAGTACTTC. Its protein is CATSRDPRRPGGQGLATLRETQYF.

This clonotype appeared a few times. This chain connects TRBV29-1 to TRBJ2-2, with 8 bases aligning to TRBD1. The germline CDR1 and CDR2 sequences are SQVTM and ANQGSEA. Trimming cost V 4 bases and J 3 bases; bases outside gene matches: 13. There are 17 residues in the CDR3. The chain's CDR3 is CSVGSGGSSADTGELFF. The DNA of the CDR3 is TGCAGCGTTGGGTCAGGGGGCTCTTCGGCGGACACCGGGGAGCTGTTTTTT.

The CDR3 here is CSASVTSGSADTQYF. In nucleotides, the CDR3 is TGCAGTGCTAGTGTGACTAGCGGGAGCGCAGATACGCAGTATTTT. The chain recombines TRBV20-1 with TRBJ2-3; 12 positions agree with TRBD2. Germline V gene lookup returns CDR1 DFQATT and CDR2 SNEGSKA (reference sequence). V was clipped by 3 bases and J by 4 bases; unmatched bases: 5. The CDR3 contains 15 residues.

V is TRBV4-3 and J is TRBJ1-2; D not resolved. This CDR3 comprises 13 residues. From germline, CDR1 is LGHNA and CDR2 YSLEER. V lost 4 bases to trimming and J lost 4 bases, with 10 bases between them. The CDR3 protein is CASSPSPSYGYTF. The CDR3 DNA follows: TGCGCCAGCAGCCCGAGCCCGAGCTATGGCTACACCTTC.

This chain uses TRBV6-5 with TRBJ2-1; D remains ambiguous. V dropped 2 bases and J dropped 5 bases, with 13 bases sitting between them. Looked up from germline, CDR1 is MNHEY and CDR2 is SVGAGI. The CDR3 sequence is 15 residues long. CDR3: CASSYDPNYDNEQFF. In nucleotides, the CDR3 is TGTGCCAGCAGTTACGACCCGAACTATGACAATGAGCAGTTCTTC.

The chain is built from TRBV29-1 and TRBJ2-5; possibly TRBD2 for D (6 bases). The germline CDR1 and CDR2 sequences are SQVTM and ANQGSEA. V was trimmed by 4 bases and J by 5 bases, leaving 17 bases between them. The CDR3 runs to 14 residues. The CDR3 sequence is CSVGGASARETQYF. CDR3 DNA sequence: TGCAGCGTTGGCGGGGCTAGCGCGCGGGAGACCCAGTACTTC.

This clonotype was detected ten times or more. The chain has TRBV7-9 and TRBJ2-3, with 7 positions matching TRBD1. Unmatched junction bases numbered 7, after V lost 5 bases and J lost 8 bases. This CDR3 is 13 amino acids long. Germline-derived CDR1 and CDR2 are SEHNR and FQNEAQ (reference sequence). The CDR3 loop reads CASSTETGATQYF. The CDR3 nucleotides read TGTGCCAGCAGCACCGAAACAGGGGCTACGCAGTATTTT.

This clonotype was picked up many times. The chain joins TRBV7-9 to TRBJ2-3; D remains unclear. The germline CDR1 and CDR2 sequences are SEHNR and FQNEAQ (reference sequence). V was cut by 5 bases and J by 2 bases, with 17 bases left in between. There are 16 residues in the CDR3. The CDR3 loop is CASSDPPGRTTDTQYF. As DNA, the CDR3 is TGTGCCAGCAGCGACCCCCCTGGACGGACCACAGATACGCAGTATTTT.

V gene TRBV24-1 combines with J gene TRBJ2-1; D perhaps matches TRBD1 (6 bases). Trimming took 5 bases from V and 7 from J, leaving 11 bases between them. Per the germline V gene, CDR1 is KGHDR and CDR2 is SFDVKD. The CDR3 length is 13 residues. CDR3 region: CATSVAGANEQFF. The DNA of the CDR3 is TGTGCCACCAGTGTCGCAGGGGCGAATGAGCAGTTCTTC.

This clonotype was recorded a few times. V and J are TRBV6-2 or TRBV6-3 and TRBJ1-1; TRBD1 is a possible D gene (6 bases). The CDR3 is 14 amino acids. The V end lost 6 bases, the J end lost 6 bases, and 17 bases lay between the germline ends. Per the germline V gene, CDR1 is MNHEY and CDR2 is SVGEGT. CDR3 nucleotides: TGTGCCAGCAGCGGTCGCGGGGGGCTGGCTGAAGCTTTCTTT. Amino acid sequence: CASSGRGGLAEAFF.